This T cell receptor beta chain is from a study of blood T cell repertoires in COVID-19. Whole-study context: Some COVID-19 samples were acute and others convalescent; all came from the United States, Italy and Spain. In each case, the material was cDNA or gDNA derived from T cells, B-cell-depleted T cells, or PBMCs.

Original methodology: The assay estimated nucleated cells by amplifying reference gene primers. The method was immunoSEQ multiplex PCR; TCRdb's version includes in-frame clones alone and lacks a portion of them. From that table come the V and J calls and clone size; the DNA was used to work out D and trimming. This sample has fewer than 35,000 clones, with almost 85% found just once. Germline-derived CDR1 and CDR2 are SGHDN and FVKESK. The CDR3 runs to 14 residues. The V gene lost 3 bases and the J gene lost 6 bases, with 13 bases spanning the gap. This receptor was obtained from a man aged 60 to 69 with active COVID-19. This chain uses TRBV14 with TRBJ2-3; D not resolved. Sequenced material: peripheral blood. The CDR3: CASSQRIPGDTQYF. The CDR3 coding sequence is TGTGCCAGCAGCCAGCGGATTCCCGGGGATACGCAGTATTTT.